The present T cell receptor (beta chain) was sequenced within a study of blood T cell repertoires in COVID-19 (dated by TCRdb to about 2020). Regarding the research as a whole: Samples from collaborators originated in the United States, Italy and Spain and spanned both the acute and convalescent phases of COVID-19. Samples were obtained from the ongoing ImmuneRACE study (first 160 participants) and from 1,000 to 1,500 subjects provided by 6 global collaborators. Sample metadata almost always included a de-identified subject ID, COVID-19 status, age in years and sex. Where HLA class I and class II types were available, the types were taken from metadata supplied by the sample provider, not from assay-based typing. Subjects who had been exposed to COVID-19, were actively infected with it, or had recovered from it provided the deeply sampled blood TCRbeta repertoires that made up the dataset. The repertoires were released in a freely available public database meant as a resource for research on the immune response to SARS-CoV-2. The prospective study material was composed of cDNA or gDNA derived from T cells, B-cell-depleted T cells, or PBMCs. Broad study findings and their caveats: How much clinical and demographic metadata was included differed by source and by participant, and the metadata was provided uncurated.

TCRbeta CDR3 regions were amplified from genomic DNA by means of the immunoSEQ Assay, a bias-controlled multiplex PCR. The original methods were these. Within the assay, amplification of reference gene primers was used to estimate how many nucleated cells each sample contained. To quantify the absolute abundance of each unique TCRbeta CDR3 rearrangement, sequence reads were collapsed and filtered. For each sample, productive Simpson clonality was calculated as the square root of Simpson's diversity index over productive rearrangements. Imported from immuneACCESS, the table was reduced by TCRdb to in-frame sequences with V and J called. These copies leave out some clones; in studies compared against another copy, an unresolved V gene accounts for under half, and the cause of the remainder is not known. The DNA was the basis for D and trimming; V, J and clone size are from that table. For this sample the table gives roughly 500,000 clones, of which roughly 87% were detected only once. Of the sample, around 0.92% falls within the top ten clones.

In Seattle, one collaborating source enrolled patients while the infection was active and tracked those patients longitudinally over the course of disease. The collaborating institutions used their own protocols to collect whole blood in K2EDTA tubes. For TCRbeta analysis, collaborators shipped samples as frozen whole blood, isolated PBMCs, or DNA extracted from either of those sample types. Sequences KGHDR (CDR1) and SFDVKD (CDR2) are obtained from the germline V gene. Spanning cysteine to phenylalanine, the CDR3 consists of 13 amino acids. Of the read, only the CDR3 DNA is kept; its 39 bases are in frame from base 1. The V and J ends are trimmed by 10 bases and 0 bases, leaving 9 bases between them. This clone appeared a few times. No cognate antigen has been identified for it. Base qualities are not provided; no much larger clone lies one nucleotide away.

The TCR originated in a man aged 18 to 30 with COVID-19, enrolled during active disease. This chain is built from TRBV24-1 and TRBJ2-1; the D gene is perhaps TRBD1, from 6 matching bases. Input material: peripheral blood. The nucleotide sequence is TGTGCCACGAGGACAGCCTCCTACAATGAGCAGTTCTTC. This yields the protein CATRTASYNEQFF.